The following is a T cell receptor beta chain sequence with its context. This CDR3 region has 13 residues. V was pared by 6 bases and J by 9 bases, with 5 bases of the junction left unmatched. CDR1 and CDR2 (germline): KGHSH, LQKENI. The data stem from a study of blood T cell repertoires in COVID-19. Study-wide background: Samples taken during acute and convalescent COVID-19 were collected in the United States, Italy and Spain. The cDNA or gDNA used as material had been derived from T cells, B-cell-depleted T cells, or PBMCs.

Original data processing: Reference gene primers were amplified, and this amplification served to estimate nucleated cell counts. Measured with immunoSEQ multiplex PCR; TCRdb has only the in-frame clones, and not every one. V and J calls and clone size come straight from that table; D and trimming were deduced from the DNA. Among approximately 170,000 clones listed, around nine tenths were seen once. The rearrangement links TRBV18 to TRBJ1-6; TRBD1 matches 7 bases. The sample consisted of peripheral blood. The TCR sequence derives from a young man with acute or convalescent COVID-19. CDR3 sequence reads: CASSEGQVSPLHF. In DNA, the CDR3 is TGTGCCAGCTCGGAAGGACAGGTTTCACCCCTCCACTTT.